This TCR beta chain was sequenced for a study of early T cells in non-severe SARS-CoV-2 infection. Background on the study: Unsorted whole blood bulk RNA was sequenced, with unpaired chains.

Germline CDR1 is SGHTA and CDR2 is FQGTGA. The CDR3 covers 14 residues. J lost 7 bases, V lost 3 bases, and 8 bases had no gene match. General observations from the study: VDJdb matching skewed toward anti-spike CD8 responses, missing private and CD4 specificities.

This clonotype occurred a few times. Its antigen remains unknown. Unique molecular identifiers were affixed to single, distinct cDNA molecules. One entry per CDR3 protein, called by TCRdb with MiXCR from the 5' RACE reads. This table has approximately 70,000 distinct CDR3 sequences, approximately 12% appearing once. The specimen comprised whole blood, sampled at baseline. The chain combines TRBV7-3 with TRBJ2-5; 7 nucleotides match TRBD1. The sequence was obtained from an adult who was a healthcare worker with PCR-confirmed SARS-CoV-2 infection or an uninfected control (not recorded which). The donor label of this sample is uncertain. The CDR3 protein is CASSFRDSAGTQYF. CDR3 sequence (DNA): TGTGCCAGCAGCTTTAGGGACAGCGCAGGGACCCAGTACTTC.